This TCR beta chain came from a study of T cell responses to AZD1222 COVID-19 vaccine. The CDR3 has 13 amino acids. V was clipped by 0 bases and J by 8 bases, with 10 bases between them. From germline, CDR1 is MGHRA and CDR2 YSYEKL. Study results and limitations: Donors were chiefly white British, with a greater number of females, and clonal diversity was perhaps underestimated. At 160-218 and 743-854, vaccine-associated CD4 TCRs were dominant, and they spanned spike. None of the repertoires were sampled until the peak T cell response had passed. Nearly half of spike-specific TCRs reportedly go after variant regions that carry no mutations.

Remarks on this clone: Its antigen is currently unknown.

The protocol was immunoSEQ multiplex PCR, while the TCRdb copy is restricted to in-frame clones and leaves out a portion. The sample shows roughly 120,000 clones, approximately 85% of them seen only once. Sequenced material: peripheral blood, taken 28 days after the second AZD1222 dose. The origin of this receptor is an adult who received the AZD1222 COVID-19 vaccine. The chain uses TRBV4-1 and TRBJ1-2, with a tentative D call TRBD1 (6 bases). The CDR3 coding sequence is TGCGCCAGCAGCCAAGATCTTGGGGGCGGCTACACCTTC. This sequence encodes CASSQDLGGGYTF.